Listed below are T cell receptor beta chains from one sample, sequenced in a study of PD-1 blockade in classical Hodgkin lymphoma. Measured with immunoSEQ multiplex PCR; TCRdb has only the in-frame clones, and not every one. The table includes 80,000 to 95,000 clones, around 80% detected once. Here the sequenced sample was peripheral blood mononuclear cells (PBMCs), taken before the fourth cycle of nivolumab. The receptors derive from a human donor with classical Hodgkin lymphoma. Each CDR3 is given with its conserved first and last residue. Each record gives: CDR3 DNA, CDR3 protein, D gene, V gene, J gene, clone size. A D gene is named only where the DNA matches it firmly. The size of a clone is reported for some rows only, either as once, few or many, or as a class for expanded clones.

TGTGCCAGCCGCCTGACAACAAACTCCTACGAGCAGTACTTC,CASRLTTNSYEQYF,.,TRBV19,TRBJ2-7,.
TGTGCCAGCAGGGAAGTAGCGGCCTACAATGAGCAGTTCTTC,CASREVAAYNEQFF,.,TRBV27,TRBJ2-1,.
TGTGCCAGCAGTCGGGACAACTACGAGCAGTACTTC,CASSRDNYEQYF,.,TRBV6-5,TRBJ2-7,.
TGTGCCAGCAGCGTAGGACAGGTCCTTCTGAGCTCCTACAATGAGCAGTTCTTC,CASSVGQVLLSSYNEQFF,.,TRBV9,TRBJ2-1,.
TGTGCCAGCAGCTTGGGCCCACGGGACACTGAAGCTTTCTTT,CASSLGPRDTEAFF,.,TRBV5-4,TRBJ1-1,.
TGTGCCAGCAGGTCGGACGGGTATTACTATGGCTACACCTTC,CASRSDGYYYGYTF,.,TRBV21-1,TRBJ1-2,.
TGTGCCATCAGACAAGGGTTATCGAACACTGAAGCTTTCTTT,CAIRQGLSNTEAFF,.,TRBV10-3,TRBJ1-1,.
TGTGCCAGCAGCTCGGCCGTCTCCCTCCAAGAGACCCAGTACTTC,CASSSAVSLQETQYF,.,TRBV7-2,TRBJ2-5,.
TGTGCCAGCAACCTCGGCACCGGTCTTGGCTACACCTTC,CASNLGTGLGYTF,.,TRBV6-1,TRBJ1-2,.
TGTGCCAGTAGTATACGGACAGGAGCAACAGATACGCAGTATTTT,CASSIRTGATDTQYF,TRBD1,TRBV19,TRBJ2-3,.
TGTGCCAGCAGCCCTGGGATAGCGGGAGTGAACACCGGGGAGCTGTTTTTT,CASSPGIAGVNTGELFF,TRBD2,TRBV5-4,TRBJ2-2,.
TGTGCCAGCAGTTTATCACTTCCTCGGAACTCAGCTTACAATGAGCAGTTCTTC,CASSLSLPRNSAYNEQFF,.,TRBV27,TRBJ2-1,.
TGTGCCAGCAGTCAAATGTTCGAGCAGTACTTC,CASSQMFEQYF,.,TRBV28,TRBJ2-7,.
TGTGCCTGGCAGAGGGGGTCAGGGCAGCCCCAGCATTTT,CAWQRGSGQPQHF,.,TRBV30,TRBJ1-5,few
TGTGCCAGCAACTCACTAGCGGGAGGGCCCGGCACCGGGGAGCTGTTTTTT,CASNSLAGGPGTGELFF,TRBD2,TRBV28,TRBJ2-2,.
TGTGCCAGCAGGGCCGGGGGATCCTACAATGAGCAGTTCTTC,CASRAGGSYNEQFF,.,TRBV28,TRBJ2-1,.
TGTGCCATCAGTGACGGACCCAACTATGGCTACACCTTC,CAISDGPNYGYTF,.,TRBV10-3,TRBJ1-2,.
TGTGCCAGCAGACCTCGACTAAGTCAACAATATGGCTACACCTTC,CASRPRLSQQYGYTF,.,TRBV27,TRBJ1-2,.
TGCGCCAGCAGCCAAGGCCCGGGGGCAAACTATGGCTACACCTTC,CASSQGPGANYGYTF,.,TRBV4-1,TRBJ1-2,.
TGCGCCAGCAGCTTCGGAGCGGGACTCTCCTACAATGAGCAGTTCTTC,CASSFGAGLSYNEQFF,TRBD2,TRBV5-1,TRBJ2-1,.
TGCGCCAGCAGCTTGTCGGGCGGGAGGGCCGAAGAGACCCAGTACTTC,CASSLSGGRAEETQYF,TRBD2,TRBV5-1,TRBJ2-5,.
TGTGCCAGCGGTAGGACTAGCGGGATCGAGCAGTTCTTC,CASGRTSGIEQFF,TRBD2,TRBV6-5,TRBJ2-1,.
TGTGCCAGTAGTATAGTTAGGGCGTCCGGGGAGCTGTTTTTT,CASSIVRASGELFF,.,TRBV19,TRBJ2-2,.
TGTGCCAGCAGTTTACCTAGCGGGTCCAGCCCCATTCAGTACTTC,CASSLPSGSSPIQYF,TRBD2,TRBV28,TRBJ2-4,.
TGTGCCAGCAGCCAATCTGTTTTAGAGACCCAGTACTTC,CASSQSVLETQYF,.,TRBV14,TRBJ2-5,.
TGTGCCATCAGTTGGCAGGGGTCAGATACGCAGTATTTT,CAISWQGSDTQYF,.,TRBV10-3,TRBJ2-3,.
TGCGCCAGCAGCTTGGCGCTGGATACTAATGAAAAACTGTTTTTT,CASSLALDTNEKLFF,.,TRBV5-1,TRBJ1-4,.